Listed below are T cell receptor beta chains from one sample, sequenced in a study of T-cell reconstitution after alpha-beta-depleted transplantation in children. MiXCR, applied by TCRdb to the PCR reads, yields one record per CDR3 protein. The sample shows 95,000 to 150,000 distinct CDR3 sequences, about 21% of them seen only once. Here the sequenced sample was PBMCs, mostly from graft donor cells, taken 180 days after TCRalphabeta/CD19-depleted stem cell transplant. The receptors here all came from a male patient aged 2 to 9 who had a stem cell transplant for chronic granulomatous disease, so the T cells may come from the graft donor. Each CDR3 is given with its conserved first and last residue. A D gene is named only where the DNA matches it firmly. Where a row states a size, it is once, few, many or the class of an expanded clone; other rows omit it.

j_gene: TRBJ2-1; v_gene: TRBV20-1; d_gene: TRBD2; abundance: .; CDR3nt: TGCAGTGCGGACGCCATAGCGGGGGGGTACAATGAGCAGTTCTTC; CDR3aa: CSADAIAGGYNEQFF
j_gene: TRBJ2-7; v_gene: TRBV7-3; d_gene: .; abundance: many; CDR3nt: TGTGCCAGCAGCTATGGAAGTTCCTACGAGCAGTACTTC; CDR3aa: CASSYGSSYEQYF
j_gene: TRBJ2-3; v_gene: TRBV4-2; d_gene: TRBD1; abundance: .; CDR3nt: TGTGCCAGCAGCCAAATAGACAGGGACACAGATACGCAGTATTTT; CDR3aa: CASSQIDRDTDTQYF
j_gene: TRBJ1-6; v_gene: TRBV5-5; d_gene: .; abundance: few; CDR3nt: TGTGCCAGCAGCCCTCGACAGTATAATTCACCCCTCCACTTT; CDR3aa: CASSPRQYNSPLHF
j_gene: TRBJ1-3; v_gene: TRBV5-5; d_gene: .; abundance: many; CDR3nt: TGTGCCAGCACCCGGGGAATGGTCGGAAACACCATATATTTT; CDR3aa: CASTRGMVGNTIYF
j_gene: TRBJ1-2; v_gene: TRBV9; d_gene: .; abundance: many; CDR3nt: TGTGCCAGCAGCGCGGGACTGATCTATGGCTACACCTTC; CDR3aa: CASSAGLIYGYTF
j_gene: TRBJ2-2; v_gene: TRBV12-3/TRBV12-4; d_gene: .; abundance: many; CDR3nt: TGTGCCAGCAGTTCATGGAGCAACACCGGGGAGCTGTTTTTT; CDR3aa: CASSSWSNTGELFF
j_gene: TRBJ2-1; v_gene: TRBV20-1; d_gene: .; abundance: .; CDR3nt: TGCAGTGCTAGAGTCCAGGGTAGGAGCTCCTACAATGAGCAGTTCTTC; CDR3aa: CSARVQGRSSYNEQFF
j_gene: TRBJ2-3; v_gene: TRBV27; d_gene: .; abundance: many; CDR3nt: TGTGCCAGCAGTTTATTCGCAGGGAAAGCAGATACGCAGTATTTT; CDR3aa: CASSLFAGKADTQYF
j_gene: TRBJ2-7; v_gene: TRBV18; d_gene: TRBD2; abundance: .; CDR3nt: TGTGCCAGCTCACCACGAAGCGGGGCGGGGATCGAGCAGTACTTC; CDR3aa: CASSPRSGAGIEQYF
j_gene: TRBJ2-4; v_gene: TRBV20-1; d_gene: .; abundance: few; CDR3nt: TGCAGTGCTGCGCAGGGAAGGGTCAAAAACATTCAGTACTTC; CDR3aa: CSAAQGRVKNIQYF
j_gene: TRBJ2-2; v_gene: TRBV20-1; d_gene: .; abundance: few; CDR3nt: TGCAGTGCTAGTAAGGTGGACACCGGGGAGCTGTTTTTT; CDR3aa: CSASKVDTGELFF
j_gene: TRBJ2-1; v_gene: TRBV12-3/TRBV12-4; d_gene: .; abundance: many; CDR3nt: TGTGCCAGCAGTTTAGTGGCAGGAATTATTAGCAATGAGCAGTTCTTC; CDR3aa: CASSLVAGIISNEQFF
j_gene: TRBJ2-5; v_gene: TRBV29-1; d_gene: .; abundance: .; CDR3nt: TGCAGCGTTGTCTCCGGTGGAGAGACCCAGTACTTC; CDR3aa: CSVVSGGETQYF
j_gene: TRBJ2-3; v_gene: TRBV20-1; d_gene: .; abundance: few; CDR3nt: TGCAGTGCTGGGGACGGGAGCACAGATACGCAGTATTTT; CDR3aa: CSAGDGSTDTQYF
j_gene: TRBJ2-1; v_gene: TRBV18; d_gene: .; abundance: .; CDR3nt: TGTGCCAGCTCACCACCGATGGGCAATGAGCAGTTCTTC; CDR3aa: CASSPPMGNEQFF
j_gene: TRBJ1-4; v_gene: TRBV5-1; d_gene: TRBD1; abundance: .; CDR3nt: TGCGCCAGCAGCAGACAGGGGTGGACTAATGAAAAACTGTTTTTT; CDR3aa: CASSRQGWTNEKLFF
j_gene: TRBJ1-1; v_gene: TRBV7-6; d_gene: .; abundance: many; CDR3nt: TGTGCCAGCAGCAGAACTCAGGGGAACACTGAAGCTTTCTTT; CDR3aa: CASSRTQGNTEAFF
j_gene: TRBJ2-7; v_gene: TRBV20-1; d_gene: TRBD2; abundance: few; CDR3nt: TGCAGTGCTAGAGATCGCCTAGCGGGAGTCTACGAGCAGTACTTC; CDR3aa: CSARDRLAGVYEQYF
j_gene: TRBJ1-1; v_gene: TRBV28; d_gene: TRBD1; abundance: many; CDR3nt: TGTGCCAGTCGGCCCAGGTGGACAGGGTATAGGAGCACTGAAGCTTTCTTT; CDR3aa: CASRPRWTGYRSTEAFF
j_gene: TRBJ1-5; v_gene: TRBV5-1; d_gene: .; abundance: many; CDR3nt: TGCGCCAGCAGCTTGGTTCCGGGACAGCCCCAGCATTTT; CDR3aa: CASSLVPGQPQHF
j_gene: TRBJ2-5; v_gene: TRBV12-3/TRBV12-4; d_gene: TRBD1; abundance: many; CDR3nt: TGTGCCAGCAGTCCGTACAGGGGGACGGAGACCCAGTACTTC; CDR3aa: CASSPYRGTETQYF
j_gene: TRBJ1-1; v_gene: TRBV12-3/TRBV12-4; d_gene: .; abundance: .; CDR3nt: TGTGCCAGCAGCTCCGGGACACGAGAAGCTTTCTTT; CDR3aa: CASSSGTREAFF
j_gene: TRBJ2-7; v_gene: TRBV6-1; d_gene: .; abundance: few; CDR3nt: TGTGCCAGCAGATCAACGGCGGGCTACGAGCAGTACTTC; CDR3aa: CASRSTAGYEQYF
j_gene: TRBJ2-1; v_gene: TRBV5-6; d_gene: TRBD2; abundance: few; CDR3nt: TGTGCCAGCAGCTTGTTTAGCGGGTCCCTCAATGAGCAGTTCTTC; CDR3aa: CASSLFSGSLNEQFF
j_gene: TRBJ2-5; v_gene: TRBV6-1; d_gene: TRBD2; abundance: many; CDR3nt: TGTGCCAGCAGACCGGGACTAGCGGGAGTTGAGACCCAGTACTTC; CDR3aa: CASRPGLAGVETQYF
j_gene: TRBJ2-1; v_gene: TRBV7-1; d_gene: TRBD2; abundance: .; CDR3nt: TGTGCCAGCAGCGCCCCCACTAGCGGGAGAAAGTTTGAGCAGTTCTTC; CDR3aa: CASSAPTSGRKFEQFF
j_gene: TRBJ2-2; v_gene: TRBV5-1; d_gene: TRBD2; abundance: .; CDR3nt: TGCGCCAGCAGCCTAGCGGAACCTCCCACCGGGGAGCTGTTTTTT; CDR3aa: CASSLAEPPTGELFF
j_gene: TRBJ2-5; v_gene: TRBV15; d_gene: .; abundance: medium-sized; CDR3nt: TGTGCCACCAGCGGCTACGGGGGAGAGACCCAGTACTTC; CDR3aa: CATSGYGGETQYF
j_gene: TRBJ2-1; v_gene: TRBV7-2; d_gene: .; abundance: few; CDR3nt: TGTGCCAGCAGCCCCTTAACTGAGCAGTTCTTC; CDR3aa: CASSPLTEQFF
j_gene: TRBJ2-1; v_gene: TRBV18; d_gene: TRBD2; abundance: many; CDR3nt: TGTGCCAGCTCACCACCCCAACTAGCGGGAGGTCACAATGAGCAGTTCTTC; CDR3aa: CASSPPQLAGGHNEQFF
j_gene: TRBJ2-7; v_gene: TRBV28; d_gene: .; abundance: many; CDR3nt: TGTGCCAGCAGCCGGGACAACTCCTACGAGCAGTACTTC; CDR3aa: CASSRDNSYEQYF
j_gene: TRBJ1-5; v_gene: TRBV5-1; d_gene: .; abundance: many; CDR3nt: TGCGCCAGCAGCTTAAGGAGCAATCAGCCCCAGCATTTT; CDR3aa: CASSLRSNQPQHF
j_gene: TRBJ2-3; v_gene: TRBV14; d_gene: .; abundance: .; CDR3nt: TGTGCCAGCAGCCAAGTTGGGTTTGCGCAGTATTTT; CDR3aa: CASSQVGFAQYF
j_gene: TRBJ2-1; v_gene: TRBV28; d_gene: TRBD2; abundance: .; CDR3nt: TGTGCCAGCAGTGGTATGGGACTAGGAGGTAACAATGAGCAGTTCTTC; CDR3aa: CASSGMGLGGNNEQFF
j_gene: TRBJ2-7; v_gene: TRBV20-1; d_gene: .; abundance: many; CDR3nt: TGCAGTGCTAGTTGGGGGGGCCACTACGAGCAGTACTTC; CDR3aa: CSASWGGHYEQYF
j_gene: TRBJ2-7; v_gene: TRBV25-1; d_gene: .; abundance: few; CDR3nt: TGTGCCAGCAGTGAAATGGGGATCTACGAGCAGTACTTC; CDR3aa: CASSEMGIYEQYF